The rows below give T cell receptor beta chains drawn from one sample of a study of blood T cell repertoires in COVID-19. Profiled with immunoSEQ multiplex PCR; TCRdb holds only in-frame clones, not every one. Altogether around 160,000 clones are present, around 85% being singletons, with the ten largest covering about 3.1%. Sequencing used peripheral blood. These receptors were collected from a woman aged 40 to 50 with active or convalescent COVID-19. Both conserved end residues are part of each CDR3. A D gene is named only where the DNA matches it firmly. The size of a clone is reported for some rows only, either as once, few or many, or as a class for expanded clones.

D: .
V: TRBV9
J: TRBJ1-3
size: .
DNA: TGTGCCAGCAAACCCTCCGGGGGGCATCCTGGAAACACCATATATTTT
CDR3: CASKPSGGHPGNTIYF

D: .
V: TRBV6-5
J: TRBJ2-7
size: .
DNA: TGTGCCAGCAGAGGTTGGGAGTCCTACGAGCAGTACTTC
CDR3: CASRGWESYEQYF

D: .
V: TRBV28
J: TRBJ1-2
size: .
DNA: TGTGCCAGCAGTGACCAGCGTGGCTACACCTTC
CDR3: CASSDQRGYTF

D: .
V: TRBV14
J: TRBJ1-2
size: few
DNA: TGTGCCAGCAGCCAAGATGGCGACAGGCCTCCTAACTATGGCTACACCTTC
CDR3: CASSQDGDRPPNYGYTF

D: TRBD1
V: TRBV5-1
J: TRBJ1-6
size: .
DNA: TGCGCCAGCAGGCCTACAGGGGCCCCCTTAGAATTTCTCCACTTT
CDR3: CASRPTGAPLEFLHF

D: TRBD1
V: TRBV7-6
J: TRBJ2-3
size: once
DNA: TGTGCCAGCAGCAAGGGACAGACCAGCACAGATACGCAGTATTTT
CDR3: CASSKGQTSTDTQYF

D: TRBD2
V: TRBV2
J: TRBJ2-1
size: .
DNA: TGTGCCAGCAGGTTTAGTAGCGGGAGGGCCGGCAATGAGCAGTTCTTC
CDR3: CASRFSSGRAGNEQFF

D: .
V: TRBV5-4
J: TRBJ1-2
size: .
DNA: TGTGCCAGCAGCTTGGCCGGTATAGGCGGTCGGGGCTACACCTTC
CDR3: CASSLAGIGGRGYTF

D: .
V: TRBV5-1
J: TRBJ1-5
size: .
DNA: TGCGCCAGCAGCTTGGGGCAGGCCGAAGGGCCCCAGCATTTT
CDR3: CASSLGQAEGPQHF

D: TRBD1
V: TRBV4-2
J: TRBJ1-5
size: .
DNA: TGTGCCAGCAGCCCAGCGACAGGGGGCAATCAGCCCCAGCATTTT
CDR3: CASSPATGGNQPQHF

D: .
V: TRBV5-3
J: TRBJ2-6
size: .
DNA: TGTGCCAGAAGCTTCAGAAGCTCTGGGGCCAACGTCCTGACTTTC
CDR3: CARSFRSSGANVLTF

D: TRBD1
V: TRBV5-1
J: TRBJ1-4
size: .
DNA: TGCGCCAGCAGCCTGCCAGGACAGGGGGGAGAAAAACTGTTTTTT
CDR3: CASSLPGQGGEKLFF

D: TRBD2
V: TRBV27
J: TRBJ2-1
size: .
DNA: TGTGCCAGCGGAACTAGCGGGGGCCACAATGAGCAGTTCTTC
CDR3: CASGTSGGHNEQFF

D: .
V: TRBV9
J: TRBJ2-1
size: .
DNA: TGTGCCAGCAGCGTGCAGGCGGGGCGGTCCTACAATGAGCAGTTCTTC
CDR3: CASSVQAGRSYNEQFF

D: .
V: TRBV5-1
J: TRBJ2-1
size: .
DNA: TGCGCCAGCAGCCGACAGGTCGATGAGCAGTTCTTC
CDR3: CASSRQVDEQFF

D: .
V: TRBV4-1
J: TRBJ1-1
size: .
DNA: TGCGCCAGCAGCCAGAGGTCCGGGAACACTGAAGCTTTCTTT
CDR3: CASSQRSGNTEAFF

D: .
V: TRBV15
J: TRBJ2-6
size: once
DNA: TGTGCCACCAGCCGAGGTAGCTCTGGGGCCAACGTCCTGACTTTC
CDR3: CATSRGSSGANVLTF

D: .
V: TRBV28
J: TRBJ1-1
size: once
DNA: TGTGCCAGCAGTCGCCCAGGGTTTCAGAACACTGAAGCTTTCTTT
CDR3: CASSRPGFQNTEAFF

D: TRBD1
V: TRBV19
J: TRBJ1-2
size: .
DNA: TGTGCCAGTAGCCCAAGGACAGGTCTCGATGGCTACACCTTC
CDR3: CASSPRTGLDGYTF

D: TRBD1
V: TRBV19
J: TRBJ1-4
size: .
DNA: TGTGCCAGTAGTATACTTACTCGGCCAGGGGGTGAAAAACTGTTTTTT
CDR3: CASSILTRPGGEKLFF

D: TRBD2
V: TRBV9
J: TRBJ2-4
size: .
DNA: TGTGCCAGCAGCCCCGAATGGTGGCGGGGGGAAAACATTCAGTACTTC
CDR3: CASSPEWWRGENIQYF

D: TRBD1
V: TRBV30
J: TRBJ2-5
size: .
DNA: TGTGCCTGGAAGGGGCCCTTTCAGGGGGCGGGAGAGACCCAGTACTTC
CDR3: CAWKGPFQGAGETQYF

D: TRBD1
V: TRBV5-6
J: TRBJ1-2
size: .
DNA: TGTGCCAGCAGCTCCCAGGGACAGCCTTATGGCTACACCTTC
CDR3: CASSSQGQPYGYTF

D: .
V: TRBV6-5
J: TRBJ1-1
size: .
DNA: TGTGCCAGCAGTTCGGGCGCTGGGGGGGAGACTGAAGCTTTCTTT
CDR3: CASSSGAGGETEAFF

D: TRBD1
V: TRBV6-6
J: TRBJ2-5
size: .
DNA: TGTGCCAGCAGTTGGGGACAGGGAGGGGAGACCCAGTACTTC
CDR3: CASSWGQGGETQYF

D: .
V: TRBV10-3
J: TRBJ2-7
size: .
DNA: TGTGCCATCAGTGGTAGCGGCTACGAGCAGTACTTC
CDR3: CAISGSGYEQYF

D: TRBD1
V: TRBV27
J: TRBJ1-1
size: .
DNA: TGTGCCAGCAGCTCAAACAGGGGAAGGGCTGAAGCTTTCTTT
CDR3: CASSSNRGRAEAFF

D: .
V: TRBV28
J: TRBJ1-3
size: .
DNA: TGTGCCAGCACCCTGACAGCCTCTGGAAACACCATATATTTT
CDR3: CASTLTASGNTIYF

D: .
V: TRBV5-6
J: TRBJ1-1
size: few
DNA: TGTGCCAGCAGCTGGGGGGTCAAAGGCTTGAACGAAGCTTTCTTT
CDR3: CASSWGVKGLNEAFF

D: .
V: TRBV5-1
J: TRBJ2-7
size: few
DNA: TGCGCCAGCAGCCCCGAGGACAGACGGGGCGAGCAGTACTTC
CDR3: CASSPEDRRGEQYF

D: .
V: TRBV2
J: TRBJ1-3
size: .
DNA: TGTGCCAGCAGTGATGGGGCCCGCTCTGGAAACACCATATATTTT
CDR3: CASSDGARSGNTIYF

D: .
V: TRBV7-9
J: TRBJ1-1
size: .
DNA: TGTGCCAGCAGCCTCCAGGGGATGAACACTGAAGCTTTCTTT
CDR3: CASSLQGMNTEAFF

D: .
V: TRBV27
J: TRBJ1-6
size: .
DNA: TGTGCCAGCAGTTTAGTCCTTATTACAGGGAATTCACCCCTCCACTTT
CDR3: CASSLVLITGNSPLHF

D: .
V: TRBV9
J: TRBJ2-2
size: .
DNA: TGTGCCAGCAGCACCACCCGACTCAACACCGGGGAGCTGTTTTTT
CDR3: CASSTTRLNTGELFF

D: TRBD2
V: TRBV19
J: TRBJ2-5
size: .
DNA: TGTGCCAGTAGTCCTGGACTAGCGGGGGGGAGGAGGCAAGAGACCCAGTACTTC
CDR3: CASSPGLAGGRRQETQYF

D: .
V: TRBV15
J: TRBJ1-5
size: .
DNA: TGTGCCACCAGCAGAGACAGGGGCCTTTACAATCAGCCCCAGCATTTT
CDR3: CATSRDRGLYNQPQHF

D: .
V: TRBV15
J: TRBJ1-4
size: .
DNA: TGTGCCACCAGCAGAGGGTCGGGGTCTAATGAAAAACTGTTTTTT
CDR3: CATSRGSGSNEKLFF